Below, 20 T cell receptor beta chains from the same sample are listed, as sequenced in a study of blood T cell repertoires in COVID-19. Repertoires were generated with immunoSEQ multiplex PCR, while TCRdb's copy carries only in-frame clones and drops some. The table lists approximately 200,000 clones, around 77% of them singletons. The sequenced sample was peripheral blood. The receptors stem from a man in his sixties with active or convalescent COVID-19.

The rearrangement links TRBV18 to TRBJ2-6; TRBD1 might be the D (6 bases). V was cut by 3 bases and J by 3 bases, with 9 bases left in between. The CDR3 contains 15 residues. Germline V CDR1 and CDR2: KGHSH, LQKENI. The CDR3, as DNA: TGTGCCAGCTCACCGGCAGGGGTTGGGGCCAACGTCCTGACTTTC. It is translated as CASSPAGVGANVLTF.

This chain uses TRBV6-4 with TRBJ2-3, with TRBD2 identical over 10 bases. CDR1 MRHNA and CDR2 SNTAGT come from the germline V gene. The CDR3 is 16 residues long. The V gene end was trimmed by 6 bases and the J gene end by 1 base; junction bases not matched to a gene: 7. The CDR3 nucleotides read TGTGCCAGCAGCCTCAGGGGGACTAGCGGCACAGATACGCAGTATTTT. Residues: CASSLRGTSGTDTQYF.

The J gene is TRBJ2-1, the V gene TRBV20-1; perhaps TRBD2 as D (6 bases). Germline CDR1 DFQATT, CDR2 SNEGSKA (reference sequence). This CDR3 region has 11 residues. Trimming removed 6 bases from V and 7 bases from J, with 10 bases in between. The CDR3 here is CSAGTSNEQFF. CDR3 nucleotide sequence: TGCAGTGCGGGGACTTCGAATGAGCAGTTCTTC.

The chain combines TRBV6-1 with TRBJ1-1, with D tentatively TRBD1 (5 bases). Trimming took off 7 bases at V and 1 base at J, with 10 bases between the two ends. This CDR3 spans 13 amino acids. The germline V gene encodes CDR1 MNHNS and CDR2 SASEGT. In DNA form, the CDR3 reads TGTGCCAGCACTTTCGACAGGAACACTGAAGCTTTCTTT. Translated, it gives CASTFDRNTEAFF.

The chain joins TRBV7-9 to TRBJ2-7; 11 bases match TRBD2. The CDR3 has 15 residues. Trimming at V came to 5 bases and at J to 3 bases, leaving 6 bases not matched to a gene. Germline assignment: CDR1 SEHNR and CDR2 FQNEAQ (reference sequence). In nucleotides, the CDR3 is TGTGCCAGCAGCGCCACTAGCGGGAGTCTCTACGAGCAGTACTTC. This sequence encodes CASSATSGSLYEQYF.

CDR3 sequence (DNA): TGCGCCAGCAGCGGGCGTGGGGATACGCAGTATTTT. As protein: CASSGRGDTQYF. The V and J genes are TRBV4-1 and TRBJ2-3; D ambiguous. There are 12 residues in the CDR3. Germline V gene lookup returns CDR1 MGHRA and CDR2 YSYEKL. V lost 5 bases and J lost 6, with 9 bases in between.

The V and J genes are TRBV9 and TRBJ1-6, with no clear D. Germline V gene lookup returns CDR1 SGDLS and CDR2 YYNGEE. The CDR3 consists of 15 residues. V lost 1 base to trimming and J lost 6 bases, with 11 bases between them. CDR3 coding DNA: TGTGCCAGCAGCGTAAGTGGAGGAGGTAATTCACCCCTCCACTTT. Amino acids: CASSVSGGGNSPLHF.

The chain uses TRBV6-5 and TRBJ2-1, with D perhaps TRBD2 (5 bases). The CDR3 sequence is 15 residues long. V lost 6 bases and J lost 3, with 15 bases in between. The V gene's germline CDR1 is MNHEY and CDR2 SVGAGI. The CDR3 loop reads CASRPAGISYNEQFF. CDR3 sequence (DNA): TGTGCCAGCAGGCCGGCGGGTATAAGCTACAATGAGCAGTTCTTC.

The chain employs TRBV9 and TRBJ2-2; 12 bases fit TRBD2. Trimming took 4 bases from V and 7 from J; bases not matched to a gene: 23. CDR1 is SGDLS and CDR2 is YYNGEE in the germline V gene. The CDR3 extends over 21 amino acids. This CDR3 is CASSPTRWTSGTLRWVGELFF. The CDR3 coding sequence is TGTGCCAGCAGCCCAACCCGGTGGACTAGCGGGACCCTACGTTGGGTCGGGGAGCTGTTTTTT.

The J gene is TRBJ2-5, the V gene TRBV7-3; 7 bases line up with TRBD2. The length of the CDR3 is 14 residues. CDR1 and CDR2 from the germline V gene are SGHTA and FQGTGA. The V gene end was trimmed by 2 bases and the J gene end by 9 bases; junction bases not matched to a gene: 9. The chain's CDR3 is CASSLFPSGPPQYF. CDR3 bases: TGTGCCAGCAGCTTATTCCCTAGCGGCCCCCCCCAGTACTTC.

The chain combines TRBV7-9 with TRBJ2-2, with 10 bases fitting TRBD2. With 5 bases clipped from V and 0 bases from J, the junction kept 6 bases outside the gene matches. The V gene's germline CDR1 is SEHNR and CDR2 FQNEAQ (reference sequence). There are 17 residues in the CDR3. CDR3 nucleotides: TGTGCCAGCAGCAAGGGGACTAGCGTCACGAACACCGGGGAGCTGTTTTTT. This gives the protein CASSKGTSVTNTGELFF. The entire variable domain, with the rest obtained from reference TRBV7-9 and TRBJ2-2, is as follows: DTGVSQNPRHKITKRGQNVTFRCDPISEHNRLYWYRQTLGQGPEFLTYFQNEAQLEKSRLLSDRFSAERPKGSFSTLEIQRTEQGDSAMYLCASSKGTSVTNTGELFFGEGSRLTVL.

The chain links TRBV5-1 to TRBJ2-1, with TRBD2 identical over 11 bases. J was trimmed by 6 bases and V by 3 bases; bases with no gene match: 5. Per germline, CDR1 SGHRS and CDR2 YFSETQ. This CDR3 region has 15 residues. In DNA, the CDR3 is TGCGCCAGCAGCTCGGGACTAGCGGTGGGCAATGAGCAGTTCTTC. This encodes CASSSGLAVGNEQFF.

This clone was found a few times. The V and J genes are TRBV20-1 and TRBJ1-3; D not certain. This CDR3 is built from 11 residues. Trimming removed 5 bases at V and 3 bases at J, with 5 bases between. Germline loops: CDR1 DFQATT, CDR2 SNEGSKA (reference sequence). The CDR3 loop is CSAPIGNTIYF. The CDR3 DNA sequence: TGCAGTGCTCCAATTGGAAACACCATATATTTT.

The chain joins TRBV28 to TRBJ2-7; TRBD1 is a possible D gene (5 bases). The CDR3 totals 14 residues. CDR1 is MDHEN, CDR2 SYDVKM, per germline. The ends were cut back, 6 bases at V and 4 bases at J, with 16 bases in the middle. CDR3 sequence reads: CASSTYRSGYEQYF. The CDR3 coding sequence is TGTGCCAGCAGCACTTACAGGTCCGGATACGAGCAGTACTTC.

The sample holds a few counts of this clone. The chain has TRBV24-1 and TRBJ2-2; the D is unclear. Between the trimmed V and J ends, which lost 1 base and 2 bases, there was a span of 10 bases. From germline, CDR1 is KGHDR and CDR2 SFDVKD. The CDR3 runs 16 residues. As DNA, the CDR3 is TGTGCCACCAGTGATTTTGGGCCAGGCAACACCGGGGAGCTGTTTTTT. This encodes CATSDFGPGNTGELFF.

The chain is built from TRBV5-6 and TRBJ2-1, with TRBD2 as a possible D gene (6 bases). The germline CDR1 and CDR2 sequences are SGHDT and YYEEEE. The germline V and J ends were trimmed by 1 base and 6 bases, with 14 bases remaining between them. There are 15 residues in the CDR3. CDR3 protein: CASSLIGTRANEQFF. The CDR3 DNA follows: TGTGCCAGCAGCTTGATCGGGACTCGAGCCAATGAGCAGTTCTTC. The full variable domain, rest sourced from reference TRBV5-6 and TRBJ2-1, is DAGVTQSPTHLIKTRGQQVTLRCSPKSGHDTVSWYQQALGQGPQFIFQYYEEEERQRGNFPDRFSGHQFPNYSSELNVNALLLGDSALYLCASSLIGTRANEQFFGPGTRLTVL.

In this sample, this clone turned up a few times. This sequence joins TRBV10-3 and TRBJ1-5; a possible D gene is TRBD1 (6 bases). The germline V gene has CDR1 ENHRY and CDR2 SYGVKD. V was trimmed by 0 bases and J by 4 bases, leaving 10 bases between them. This CDR3 has 15 residues. The CDR3 bases are TGTGCCATCAGTGAGTCCGGACAGTCAAATCAGCCCCAGCATTTT. Residues: CAISESGQSNQPQHF.

The rearrangement joins TRBV6-5 to TRBJ1-6; TRBD1 matches 8 bases. The germline V gene has CDR1 MNHEY and CDR2 SVGAGI. The CDR3 runs to 14 residues. The trim removed 7 bases at V and 7 bases at J, leaving 6 bases unmatched. CDR3: CASTRQGPNSPLHF. CDR3 sequence (DNA): TGTGCCAGCACTAGACAGGGGCCCAATTCACCCCTCCACTTT.

The V call is TRBV6-6, the J call TRBJ2-1; weak D call: TRBD2 (5 bases). CDR3 size: 13 residues. The V gene lost 3 bases and the J gene lost 9 bases, with 12 bases spanning the gap. CDR1 MNHNY and CDR2 SVGAGI come from the germline V gene (reference sequence). The CDR3 spells CASSYGLQGEQFF. Here the CDR3 DNA reads TGTGCCAGCAGTTATGGACTGCAAGGTGAGCAGTTCTTC.

The table lists this clone with a count of one. The chain is built from TRBV5-1 and TRBJ1-1; D is perhaps TRBD1 (6 bases). This CDR3 has 14 amino acids. Trimming left V 4 bases short and J 1 base short, with 11 bases between. Germline CDR1 is SGHRS and CDR2 is YFSETQ. In DNA, the CDR3 is TGCGCCAGCAGCCAGACAGGATCGAACACTGAAGCTTTCTTT. It specifies CASSQTGSNTEAFF.